A selection of T cell receptor beta chains follows, all from one sample in a study of T cells after yellow fever vaccination. TCRdb independently ran MiXCR on the 5' RACE reads; one entry per CDR3 protein. Found here are 450,000 to 600,000 distinct CDR3 sequences, about a sixth of them singletons; the top ten hold approximately 15%. The material was PBMCs, obtained around 5 days after the first yellow fever vaccination. The origin of the receptors is a man aged 18-30 years who received the YFV17D yellow fever vaccine. Both conserved end residues are part of each CDR3. A D gene is named only where the DNA matches it firmly.

J gene,D gene,V gene,CDR3 protein
TRBJ2-1,-,TRBV10-2,CASSSQGHEQFF
TRBJ2-5,TRBD2,TRBV27,CASRRLAGGPETQYF
TRBJ1-1,-,TRBV18,CASSPRGTQNTEAFF
TRBJ2-5,TRBD2,TRBV20-1,CSANLPGLEETQYF
TRBJ2-1,-,TRBV4-3,CASSQETRQGGYNEQFF
TRBJ2-1,-,TRBV7-3,CASSPGTFYNEQFF
TRBJ1-6,-,TRBV6-8,CASNQSPYNSPLHF
TRBJ2-3,-,TRBV7-6,CASSLSLGESTDTQYF
TRBJ2-3,-,TRBV12-3/TRBV12-4,CASSSTATDTQYF
TRBJ2-5,-,TRBV10-3,CAIRTGLGQETQYF
TRBJ2-7,-,TRBV5-1,CASSLVGLAGAEQYF
TRBJ1-1,TRBD1,TRBV12-3/TRBV12-4,CASSPESGTGGTEAFF
TRBJ1-1,TRBD1,TRBV7-2,CASSPGQGKITEAFF
TRBJ2-1,-,TRBV29-1,CSVEDSQVADEQFF
TRBJ1-1,-,TRBV20-1,CSARHVQGIEAFF
TRBJ1-1,-,TRBV6-5,CASSYNGHLNTEAFF
TRBJ1-4,-,TRBV27,CASSLVGPNEKLFF
TRBJ2-7,-,TRBV7-6,CASSLEWRGDYEQYF
TRBJ2-5,-,TRBV7-3,CASSLSSTETQYF
TRBJ1-1,-,TRBV4-3,CASSQGGGYSEAFF
TRBJ2-1,TRBD2,TRBV7-3,CASKSSGGHNEQFF
TRBJ1-1,-,TRBV20-1,CSAKVNTEAFF